Below, one T cell receptor (beta chain) is given with its context. Its antigen has not been determined. Base qualities are not recorded, but no much larger clone differs from it by a single base. This entry comes from a study of human thymus T cells (dated by TCRdb to 2018 to 2020). Background for the entire study: The study described the TCR alpha and beta repertoires in under ten infant thymus samples and a few matching peripheral blood samples. Donor ages ranged from roughly 6 to 250 days, and the cohort comprised over 5 male and two female infants.

Overall study results and their limits: On average, thymus samples yielded about 810,000 unique TCRB clonotypes, whereas blood samples yielded roughly 81,000. Biased V and J gene segment usage appeared to be present in both thymic and peripheral blood repertoires. The related research found that thymic TCR repertoires overlapped highly between unrelated individuals.

Sequences DFQATT (CDR1) and SNEGSKA (CDR2) are obtained from the germline V gene (reference sequence). Including the terminal cysteine and phenylalanine, the CDR3 comprises 11 residues. Just CDR3 DNA is preserved here, 33 bases in frame from base 1. The junction shows trimming of 5 bases on V and 4 bases on J, plus 8 bases between the germline ends. TCRB and TCRAD loci were amplified from a standardized quantity of quality-controlled genomic DNA using the immunoSEQ multiplex PCR assay. The V(D)J region was spanned by amplicons of a length sufficient to cover the CDR3 and to identify V and J genes. Through the commercial immunoSEQ service, the amplicons were sequenced on an Illumina platform. In the authors' own workflow: Primer bias and sequencing errors were corrected as previously described, and TCRAD and TCRB definitions were based on the IMGT database. immunoSEQ Analyzer 3.0 and VDJTools were used for repertoire analysis, which covered basic statistics, V/J segment usage, diversity estimates, rarefaction and pairwise overlap. Diversity was estimated using the Chao1, ChaoE, Efron-Thisted, Shannon and inverse Simpson indices, and was also estimated on datasets down-sampled to the size of the smallest sample. Repertoire overlap used strict matching of CDR3 nucleotide sequence, V gene and J gene, with Jaccard-based multidimensional scaling clustering. The source is immuneACCESS, and TCRdb retained only in-frame sequences with V and J called. Part of the clones is not carried over; for the studies checked, unresolved V genes explain less than half of this, and the remainder is unexplained. That table is the source of V, J and clone size, and D and trimming were worked out from the DNA. The sample has 86,000 or so clones on record, approximately 96% of them singletons. Roughly 0.03% of the sample lies in the top ten.

The thymus tissue came from surgical resects taken out during corrective cardiac surgery. In Finland, the donors were immunologically healthy infants who were having open corrective cardiac surgery for congenital heart defects. After being mechanically released from the tissue, thymocytes were kept at -70 degrees C in pellets of about 10-33 million cells. Genomic DNA was extracted from frozen cell pellets with a QIAsymphony instrument. Here the chain combines TRBV20-1 and TRBJ1-1; a confident D gene designation cannot be given. Sequenced material: thymus tissue. This sequence originates from a boy in the first two years of life with a congenital heart defect but otherwise immunologically healthy. CDR3 region: CSADGFTEAFF. Here is the DNA: TGCAGTGCTGACGGCTTCACTGAAGCTTTCTTT.